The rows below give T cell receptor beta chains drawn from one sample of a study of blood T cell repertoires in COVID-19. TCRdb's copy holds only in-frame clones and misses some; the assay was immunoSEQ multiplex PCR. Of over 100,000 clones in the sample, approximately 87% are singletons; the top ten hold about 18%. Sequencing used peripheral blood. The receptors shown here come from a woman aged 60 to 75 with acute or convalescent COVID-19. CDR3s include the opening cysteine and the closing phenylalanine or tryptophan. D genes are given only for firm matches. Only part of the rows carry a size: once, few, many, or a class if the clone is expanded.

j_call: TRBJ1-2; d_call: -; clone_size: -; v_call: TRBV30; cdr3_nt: TGTGCCGGGGACATCGATCAAAATGGCTACACCTTC; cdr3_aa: CAGDIDQNGYTF
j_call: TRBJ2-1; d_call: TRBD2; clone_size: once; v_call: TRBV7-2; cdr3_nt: TGTGCCAGCAGCCTAGCGGGGGGGCGGGATGAGCAGTTCTTC; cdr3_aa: CASSLAGGRDEQFF
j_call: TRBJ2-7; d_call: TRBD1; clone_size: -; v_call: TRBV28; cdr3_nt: TGTGCCAGCCTCTCCAGGGGGTTATCCTACGAGCAGTACTTC; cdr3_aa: CASLSRGLSYEQYF
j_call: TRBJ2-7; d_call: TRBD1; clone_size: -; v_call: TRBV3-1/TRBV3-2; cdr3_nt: TGTGCCAGCAGCCAAGTTACAGGGGCCTACGAGCAGTACTTC; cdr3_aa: CASSQVTGAYEQYF
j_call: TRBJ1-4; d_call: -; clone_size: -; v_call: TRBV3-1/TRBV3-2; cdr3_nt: TGTGCCACGTCACCGGGACAAGAAAAACTGTTTTTT; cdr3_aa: CATSPGQEKLFF
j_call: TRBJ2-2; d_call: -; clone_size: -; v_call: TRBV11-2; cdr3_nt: TGTGCCACGGCGGCCCCATTTGTGACCGGGGAGCTGTTTTTT; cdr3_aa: CATAAPFVTGELFF
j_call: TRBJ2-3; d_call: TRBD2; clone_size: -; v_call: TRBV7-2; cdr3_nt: TGTGCCAGCAGCTTAGAGCCGGGACTAGCGGGAGGGACAGATACGCAGTATTTT; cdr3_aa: CASSLEPGLAGGTDTQYF
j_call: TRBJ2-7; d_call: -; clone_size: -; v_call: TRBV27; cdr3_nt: TGTGCCAGCAGTTTCACGGTCTCCTACGAGCAGTACTTC; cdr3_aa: CASSFTVSYEQYF
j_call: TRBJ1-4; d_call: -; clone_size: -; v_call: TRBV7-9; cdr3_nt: TGTGCCAGCAGCGAAGGGGCAACTAATGAAAAACTGTTTTTT; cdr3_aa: CASSEGATNEKLFF
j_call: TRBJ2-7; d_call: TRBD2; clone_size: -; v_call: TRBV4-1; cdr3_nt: TGCGCCAGCAGCCAAGGGGGACTAGCGGGAGCCGAGCAGTACTTC; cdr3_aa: CASSQGGLAGAEQYF
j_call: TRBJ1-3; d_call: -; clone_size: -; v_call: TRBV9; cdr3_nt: TGTGCCAGCAGCGCGGGACAAGCCGCTGGAAACACCATATATTTT; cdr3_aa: CASSAGQAAGNTIYF
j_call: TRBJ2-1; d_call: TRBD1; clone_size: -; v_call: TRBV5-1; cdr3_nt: TGCGCCAGCAGCCGGGGACAGGGCGATTTGGAGTTCTTC; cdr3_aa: CASSRGQGDLEFF
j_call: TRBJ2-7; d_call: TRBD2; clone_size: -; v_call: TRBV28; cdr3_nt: TGTGCCAGCAGTCCTAGCGGGCCCCTAAGCGAGCAGTACTTC; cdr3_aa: CASSPSGPLSEQYF
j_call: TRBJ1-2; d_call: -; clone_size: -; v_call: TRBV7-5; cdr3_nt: TGTGCCAGAAGCTTAGCGCGGGACAGCAGTCAAGATGGCTACACCTTC; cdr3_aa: CARSLARDSSQDGYTF
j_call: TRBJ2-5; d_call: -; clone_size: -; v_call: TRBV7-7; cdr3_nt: TGTGCTAGCAGCTCGGGGGAGACCCAGTACTTC; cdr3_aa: CASSSGETQYF
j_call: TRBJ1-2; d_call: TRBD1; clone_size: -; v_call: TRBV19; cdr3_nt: TGTGCCAGTAGTATCACCCTGGGACAGATCTATGGCTACACCTTC; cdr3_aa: CASSITLGQIYGYTF
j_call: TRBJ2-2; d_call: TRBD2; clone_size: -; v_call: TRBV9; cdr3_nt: TGTGCCAGCAGCCGGGGACTAGAAACCGGGGAGCTGTTTTTT; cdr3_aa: CASSRGLETGELFF
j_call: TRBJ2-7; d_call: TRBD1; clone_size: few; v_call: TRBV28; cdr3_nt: TGTGCCAGCAGTCTCGGCGGGACAGGCAACTCCTACGAGCAGTACTTC; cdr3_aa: CASSLGGTGNSYEQYF
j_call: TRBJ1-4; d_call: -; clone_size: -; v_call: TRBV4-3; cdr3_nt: TGCGCCAGCAGCCAAGGGGGCCAGGCTGCCCGTAATGAAAAACTGTTTTTT; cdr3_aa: CASSQGGQAARNEKLFF
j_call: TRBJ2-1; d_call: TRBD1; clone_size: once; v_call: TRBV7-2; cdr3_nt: TGTGCCAGCAGTAGACAGGGGGCGGTTGATGAGCAGTTCTTC; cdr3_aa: CASSRQGAVDEQFF
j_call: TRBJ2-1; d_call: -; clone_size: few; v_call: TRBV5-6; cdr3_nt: TGTGCCAGCAGACCTCTCGAAACTTCCCCCTACAATGAGCAGTTCTTC; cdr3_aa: CASRPLETSPYNEQFF
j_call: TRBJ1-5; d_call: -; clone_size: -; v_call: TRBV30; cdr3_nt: TGTGCCTGTTCCCCGGGGGGGAATCAGCCCCAGCATTTT; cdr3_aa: CACSPGGNQPQHF
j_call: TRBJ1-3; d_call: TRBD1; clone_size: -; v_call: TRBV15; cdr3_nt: TGTGCCACCAGACTCACGCCGACAGGGACTGGAAACACCATATATTTT; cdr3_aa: CATRLTPTGTGNTIYF
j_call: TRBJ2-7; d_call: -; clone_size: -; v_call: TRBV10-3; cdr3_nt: TGTGCCATCAAATCAGGATTGAGGGCCTACGAGCAGTACTTC; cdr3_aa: CAIKSGLRAYEQYF
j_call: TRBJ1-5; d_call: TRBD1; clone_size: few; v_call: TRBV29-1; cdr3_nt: TGCAGCGCCACGACAGGGGGTGGGCAGCCCCAGCATTTT; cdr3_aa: CSATTGGGQPQHF
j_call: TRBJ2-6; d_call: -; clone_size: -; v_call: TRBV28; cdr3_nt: TGTGCCAGCAGCACTAGGTTCTCTGGGGCCAACGTCCTGACTTTC; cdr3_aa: CASSTRFSGANVLTF
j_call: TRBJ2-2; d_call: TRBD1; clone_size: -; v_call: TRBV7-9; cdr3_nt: TGTGCCAGCAGCACAGAACAGGGGGCATCGGACACCGGGGAGCTGTTTTTT; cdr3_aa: CASSTEQGASDTGELFF
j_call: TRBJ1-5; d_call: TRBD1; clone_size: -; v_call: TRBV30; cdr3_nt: TGTGCCTGGCAGACAGGGACGGAAAATCAGCCCCAGCATTTT; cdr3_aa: CAWQTGTENQPQHF
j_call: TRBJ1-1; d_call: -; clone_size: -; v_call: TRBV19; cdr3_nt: TGTGCCAGCACCCGGGGTGTGATCACTGAAGCTTTCTTT; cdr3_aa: CASTRGVITEAFF